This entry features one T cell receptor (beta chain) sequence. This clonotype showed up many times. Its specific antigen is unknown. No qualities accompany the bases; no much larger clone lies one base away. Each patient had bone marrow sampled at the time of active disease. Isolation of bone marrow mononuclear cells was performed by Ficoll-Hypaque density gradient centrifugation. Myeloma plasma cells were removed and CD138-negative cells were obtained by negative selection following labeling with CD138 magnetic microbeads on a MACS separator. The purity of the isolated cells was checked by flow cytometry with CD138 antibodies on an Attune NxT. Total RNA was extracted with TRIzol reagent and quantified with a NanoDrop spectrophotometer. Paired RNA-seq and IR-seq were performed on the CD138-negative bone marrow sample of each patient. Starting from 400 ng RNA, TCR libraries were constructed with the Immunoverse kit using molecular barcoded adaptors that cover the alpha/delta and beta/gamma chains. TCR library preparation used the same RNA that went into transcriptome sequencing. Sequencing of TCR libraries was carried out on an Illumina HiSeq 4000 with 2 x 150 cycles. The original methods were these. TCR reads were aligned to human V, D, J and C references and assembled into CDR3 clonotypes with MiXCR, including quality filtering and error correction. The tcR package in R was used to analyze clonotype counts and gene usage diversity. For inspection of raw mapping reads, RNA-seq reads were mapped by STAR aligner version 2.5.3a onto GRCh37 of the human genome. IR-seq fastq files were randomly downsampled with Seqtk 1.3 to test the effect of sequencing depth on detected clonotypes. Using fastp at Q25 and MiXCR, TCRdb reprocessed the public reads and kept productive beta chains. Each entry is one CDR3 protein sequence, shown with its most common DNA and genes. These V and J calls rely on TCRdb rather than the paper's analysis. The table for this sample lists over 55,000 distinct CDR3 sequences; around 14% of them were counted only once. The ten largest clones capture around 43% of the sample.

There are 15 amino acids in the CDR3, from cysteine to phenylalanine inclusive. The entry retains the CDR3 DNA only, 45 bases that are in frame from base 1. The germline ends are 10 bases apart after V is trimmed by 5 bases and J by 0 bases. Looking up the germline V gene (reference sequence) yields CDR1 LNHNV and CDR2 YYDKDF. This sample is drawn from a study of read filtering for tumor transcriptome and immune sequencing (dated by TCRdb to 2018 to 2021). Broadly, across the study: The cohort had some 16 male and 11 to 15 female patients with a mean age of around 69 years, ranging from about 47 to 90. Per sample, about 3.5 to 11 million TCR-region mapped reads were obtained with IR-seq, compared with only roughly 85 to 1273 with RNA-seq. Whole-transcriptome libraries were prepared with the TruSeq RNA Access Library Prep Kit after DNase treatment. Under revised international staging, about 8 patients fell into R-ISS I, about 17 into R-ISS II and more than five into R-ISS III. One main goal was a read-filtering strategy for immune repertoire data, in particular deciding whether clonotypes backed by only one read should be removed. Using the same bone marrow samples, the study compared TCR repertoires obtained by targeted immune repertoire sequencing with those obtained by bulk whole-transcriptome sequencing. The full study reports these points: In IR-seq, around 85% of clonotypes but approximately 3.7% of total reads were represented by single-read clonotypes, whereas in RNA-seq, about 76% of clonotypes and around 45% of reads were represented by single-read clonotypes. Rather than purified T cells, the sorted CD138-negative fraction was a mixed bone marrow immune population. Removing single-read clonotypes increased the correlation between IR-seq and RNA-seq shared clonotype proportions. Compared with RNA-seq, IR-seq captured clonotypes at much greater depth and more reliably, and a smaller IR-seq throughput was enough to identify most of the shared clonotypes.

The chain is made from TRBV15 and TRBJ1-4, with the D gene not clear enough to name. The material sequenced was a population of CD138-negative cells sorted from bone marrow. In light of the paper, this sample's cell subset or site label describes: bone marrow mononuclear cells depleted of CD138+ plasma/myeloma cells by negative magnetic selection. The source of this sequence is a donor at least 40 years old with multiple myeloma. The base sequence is TGTGCCACCAGCTATCCAGTTGCAACTAATGAAAAACTGTTTTTT. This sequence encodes CATSYPVATNEKLFF.